This T cell receptor beta chain was found in a study of OX40 agonist ivuxolimab in advanced cancers. Study details: In this cohort, patients received ivuxolimab, an agonistic anti-OX40 (CD134) antibody. General study points: The study did not work out the antigen specificity of the expanded peripheral T cells.

This clone appeared once. Its target is unknown. Profiled with immunoSEQ multiplex PCR; TCRdb holds only in-frame clones, not every one. The table includes some 83,000 clones, approximately 90% detected once. V was clipped by 6 bases and J by 8 bases; unmatched bases: 10. Germline assignment: CDR1 KGHSH and CDR2 LQKENI. The length of the CDR3 is 15 residues. Patients with autoimmune history or systemic immunosuppression were excluded. Drawing of blood for sampling happened at baseline, at cycle 4 day 1, and at cycle 7 day 1. The source is an adult with an advanced solid tumor such as melanoma, head and neck, liver or kidney cancer. V gene TRBV18 combines with J gene TRBJ1-6; 7 bases agree with TRBD1. This specimen was CD4+ or CD8+ T cells sorted from blood, taken in a trial of the OX40 agonist ivuxolimab. The chain's CDR3 is CASSTGAVTDSPLHF. CDR3 nucleotide sequence: TGTGCCAGCTCTACAGGGGCCGTTACGGATTCACCCCTCCACTTT.